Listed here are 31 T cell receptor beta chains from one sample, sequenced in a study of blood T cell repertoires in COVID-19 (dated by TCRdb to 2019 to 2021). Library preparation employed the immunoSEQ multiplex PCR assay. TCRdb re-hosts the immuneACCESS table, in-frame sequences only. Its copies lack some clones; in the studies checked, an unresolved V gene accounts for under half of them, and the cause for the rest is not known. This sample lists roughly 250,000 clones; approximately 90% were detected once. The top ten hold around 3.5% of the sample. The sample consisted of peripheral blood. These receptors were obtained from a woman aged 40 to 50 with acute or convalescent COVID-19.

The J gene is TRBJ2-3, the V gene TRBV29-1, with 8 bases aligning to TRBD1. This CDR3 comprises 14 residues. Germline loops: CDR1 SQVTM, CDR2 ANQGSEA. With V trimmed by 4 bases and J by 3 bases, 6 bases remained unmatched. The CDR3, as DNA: TGCAGCGTTGCGACCAGGGGGCGGACAGATACGCAGTATTTT. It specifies CSVATRGRTDTQYF.

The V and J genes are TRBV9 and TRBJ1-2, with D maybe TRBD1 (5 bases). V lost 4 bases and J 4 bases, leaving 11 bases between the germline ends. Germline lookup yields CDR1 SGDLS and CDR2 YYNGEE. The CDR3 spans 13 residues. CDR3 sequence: CASSPGGFYGYTF. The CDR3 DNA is TGTGCCAGCAGCCCGGGGGGGTTCTATGGCTACACCTTC.

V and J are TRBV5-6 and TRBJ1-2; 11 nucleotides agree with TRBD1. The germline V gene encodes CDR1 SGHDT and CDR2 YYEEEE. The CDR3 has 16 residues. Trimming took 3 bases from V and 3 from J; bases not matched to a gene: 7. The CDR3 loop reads CASSSGQGAIYYGYTF. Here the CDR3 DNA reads TGTGCCAGCAGCTCCGGACAGGGGGCGATTTACTATGGCTACACCTTC.

CDR3 loop: CASKTPTEAFF. As DNA, the CDR3 is TGTGCCAGCAAAACTCCCACTGAAGCTTTCTTT. The chain carries TRBV6-5 and TRBJ1-1; D gene unclear. CDR3 length: 11 amino acids. Germline-derived CDR1 and CDR2 are MNHEY and SVGAGI. V was shortened by 7 bases and J by 4 bases, with 7 bases between the two germline ends.

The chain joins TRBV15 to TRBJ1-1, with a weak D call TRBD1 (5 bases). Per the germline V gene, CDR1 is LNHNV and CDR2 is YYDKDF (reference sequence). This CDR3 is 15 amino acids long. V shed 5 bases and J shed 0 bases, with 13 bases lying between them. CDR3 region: CATSGGDSMNTEAFF. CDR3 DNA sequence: TGTGCCACCAGCGGGGGGGATTCCATGAACACTGAAGCTTTCTTT.

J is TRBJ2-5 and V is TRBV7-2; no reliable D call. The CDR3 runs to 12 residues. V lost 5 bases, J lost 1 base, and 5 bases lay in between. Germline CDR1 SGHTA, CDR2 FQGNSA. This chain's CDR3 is CASSPVQETQYF. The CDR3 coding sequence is TGTGCCAGCAGCCCCGTCCAAGAGACCCAGTACTTC. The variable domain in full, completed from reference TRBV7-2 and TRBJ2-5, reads GAGVSQSPSNKVTEKGKDVELRCDPISGHTALYWYRQSLGQGLEFLIYFQGNSAPDKSGLPSDRFSAERTGGSVSTLTIQRTQQEDSAVYLCASSPVQETQYFGPGTRLLVL.

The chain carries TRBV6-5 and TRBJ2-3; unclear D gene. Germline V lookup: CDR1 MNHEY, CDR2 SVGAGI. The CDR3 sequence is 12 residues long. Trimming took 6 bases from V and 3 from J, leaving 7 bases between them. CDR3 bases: TGTGCCAGCAGCGCCCAGACAGATACGCAGTATTTT. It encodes CASSAQTDTQYF.

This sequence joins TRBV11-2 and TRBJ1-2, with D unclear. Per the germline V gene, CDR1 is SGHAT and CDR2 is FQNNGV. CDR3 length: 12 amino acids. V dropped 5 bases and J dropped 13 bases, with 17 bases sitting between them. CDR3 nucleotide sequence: TGTGCCAGCAGCCGACGAGGCTATATGGGCACCTTC. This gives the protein CASSRRGYMGTF.

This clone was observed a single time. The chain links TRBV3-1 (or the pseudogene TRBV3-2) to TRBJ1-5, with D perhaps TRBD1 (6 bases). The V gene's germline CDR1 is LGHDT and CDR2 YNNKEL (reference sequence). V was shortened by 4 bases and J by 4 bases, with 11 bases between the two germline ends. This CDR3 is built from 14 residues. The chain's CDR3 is CASSLGRGNQPQHF. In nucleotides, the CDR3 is TGTGCCAGCAGCCTAGGCAGGGGAAATCAGCCCCAGCATTTT.

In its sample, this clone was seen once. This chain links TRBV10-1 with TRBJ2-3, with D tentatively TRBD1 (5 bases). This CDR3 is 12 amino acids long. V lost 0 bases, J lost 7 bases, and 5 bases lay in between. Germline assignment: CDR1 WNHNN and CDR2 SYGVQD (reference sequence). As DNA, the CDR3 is TGCGCCAGCAGTGAGTCGGGGCATACGCAGTATTTT. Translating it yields CASSESGHTQYF.

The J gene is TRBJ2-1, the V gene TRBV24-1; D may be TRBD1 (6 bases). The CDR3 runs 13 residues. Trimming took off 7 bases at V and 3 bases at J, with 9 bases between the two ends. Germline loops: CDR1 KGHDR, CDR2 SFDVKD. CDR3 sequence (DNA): TGTGCCACCAGGGGGGCCGGCTACAATGAGCAGTTCTTC. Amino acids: CATRGAGYNEQFF.

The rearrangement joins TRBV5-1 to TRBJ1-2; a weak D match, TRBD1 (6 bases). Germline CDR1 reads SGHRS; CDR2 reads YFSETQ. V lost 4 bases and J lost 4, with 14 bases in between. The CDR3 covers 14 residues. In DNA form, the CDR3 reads TGCGCCAGCAGCCCCCAACAGGGAAGCTATGGCTACACCTTC. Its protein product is CASSPQQGSYGYTF.

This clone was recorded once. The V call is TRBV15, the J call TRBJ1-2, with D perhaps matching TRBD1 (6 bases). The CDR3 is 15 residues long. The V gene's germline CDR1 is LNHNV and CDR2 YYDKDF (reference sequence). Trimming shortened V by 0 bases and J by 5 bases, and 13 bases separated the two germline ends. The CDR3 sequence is CATSRDWEGTYGYTF. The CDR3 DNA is TGTGCCACCAGCAGAGATTGGGAGGGGACATATGGCTACACCTTC.

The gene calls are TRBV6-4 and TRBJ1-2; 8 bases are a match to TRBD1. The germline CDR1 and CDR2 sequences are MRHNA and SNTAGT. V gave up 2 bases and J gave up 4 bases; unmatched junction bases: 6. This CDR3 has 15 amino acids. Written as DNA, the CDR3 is TGTGCCAGCAGTGACGGGACAGGTTCCACCTATGGCTACACCTTC. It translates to CASSDGTGSTYGYTF.

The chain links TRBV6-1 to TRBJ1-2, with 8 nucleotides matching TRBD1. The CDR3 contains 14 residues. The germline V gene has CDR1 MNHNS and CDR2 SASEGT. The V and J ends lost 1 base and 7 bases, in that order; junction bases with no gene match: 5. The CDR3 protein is CASSEVGTGGGYTF. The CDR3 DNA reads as TGTGCCAGCAGTGAAGTTGGGACAGGCGGTGGCTACACCTTC.

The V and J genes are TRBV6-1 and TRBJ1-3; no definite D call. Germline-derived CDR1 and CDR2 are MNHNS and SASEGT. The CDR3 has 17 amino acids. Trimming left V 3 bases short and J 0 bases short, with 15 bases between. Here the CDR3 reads CASSDYTGPSSGNTIYF. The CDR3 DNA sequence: TGTGCCAGCAGTGATTACACTGGGCCGAGCTCTGGAAACACCATATATTTT.

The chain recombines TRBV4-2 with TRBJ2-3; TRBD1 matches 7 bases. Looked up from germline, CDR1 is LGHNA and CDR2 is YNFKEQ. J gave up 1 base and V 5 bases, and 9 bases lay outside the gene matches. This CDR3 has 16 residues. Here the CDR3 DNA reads TGTGCCAGCAGCGCAACAGGGGTTTGGGGCACAGATACGCAGTATTTT. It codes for CASSATGVWGTDTQYF.

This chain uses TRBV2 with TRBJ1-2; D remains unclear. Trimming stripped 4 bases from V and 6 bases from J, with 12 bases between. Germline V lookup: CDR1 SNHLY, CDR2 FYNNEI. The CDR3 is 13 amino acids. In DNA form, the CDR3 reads TGTGCCAGCAGTGGAAATTGGGCCCATGGCTACACCTTC. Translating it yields CASSGNWAHGYTF.

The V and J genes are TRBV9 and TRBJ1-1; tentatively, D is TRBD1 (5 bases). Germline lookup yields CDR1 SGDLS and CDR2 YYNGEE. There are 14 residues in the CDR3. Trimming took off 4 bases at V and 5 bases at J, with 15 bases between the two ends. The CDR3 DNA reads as TGTGCCAGCAGCATAGGGCTGGGGGGGACTGAAGCTTTCTTT. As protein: CASSIGLGGTEAFF.

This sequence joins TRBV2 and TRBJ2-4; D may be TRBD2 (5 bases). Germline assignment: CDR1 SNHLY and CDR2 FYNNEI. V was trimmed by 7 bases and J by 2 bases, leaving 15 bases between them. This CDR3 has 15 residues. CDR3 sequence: CASKERELPKNIQYF. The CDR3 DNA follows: TGTGCCAGCAAAGAGAGGGAACTTCCCAAAAACATTCAGTACTTC.

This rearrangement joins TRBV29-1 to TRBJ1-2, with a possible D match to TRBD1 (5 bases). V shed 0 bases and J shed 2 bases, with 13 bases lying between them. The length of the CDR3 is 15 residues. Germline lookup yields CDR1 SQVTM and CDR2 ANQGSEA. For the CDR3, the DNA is TGCAGCGTTGAAGATCCTAGGGCAGGGAACTATGGCTACACCTTC. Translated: CSVEDPRAGNYGYTF.

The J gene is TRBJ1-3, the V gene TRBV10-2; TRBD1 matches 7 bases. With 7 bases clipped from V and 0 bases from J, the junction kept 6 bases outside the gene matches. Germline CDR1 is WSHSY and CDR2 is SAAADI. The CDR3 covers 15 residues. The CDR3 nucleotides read TGCGCCAGCACGACAGGGCCGACCTCTGGAAACACCATATATTTT. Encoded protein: CASTTGPTSGNTIYF.

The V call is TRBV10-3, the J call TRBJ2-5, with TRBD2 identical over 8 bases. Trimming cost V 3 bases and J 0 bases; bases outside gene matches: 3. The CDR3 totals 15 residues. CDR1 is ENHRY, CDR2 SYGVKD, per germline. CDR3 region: CAISERAGDQETQYF. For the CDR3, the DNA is TGTGCCATCAGTGAACGAGCGGGGGACCAAGAGACCCAGTACTTC.

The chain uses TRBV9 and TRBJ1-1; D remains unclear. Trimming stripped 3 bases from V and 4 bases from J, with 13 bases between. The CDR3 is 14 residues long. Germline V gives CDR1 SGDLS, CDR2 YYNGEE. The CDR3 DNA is TGTGCCAGCAGCGGGAGGCTACTGAGCACTGAAGCTTTCTTT. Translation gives CASSGRLLSTEAFF.

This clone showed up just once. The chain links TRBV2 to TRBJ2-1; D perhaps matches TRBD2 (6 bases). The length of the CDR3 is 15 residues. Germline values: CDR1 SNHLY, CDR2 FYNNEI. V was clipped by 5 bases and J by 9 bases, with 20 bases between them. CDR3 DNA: TGTGCCAGCAGTCTCACGCCGACTAGGAGCGGTGAGCAGTTCTTC. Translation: CASSLTPTRSGEQFF.

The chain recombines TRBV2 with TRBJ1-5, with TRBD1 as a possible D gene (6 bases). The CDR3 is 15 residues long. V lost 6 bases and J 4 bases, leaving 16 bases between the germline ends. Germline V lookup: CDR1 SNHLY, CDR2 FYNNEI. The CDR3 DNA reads TGTGCCAGCAGCCCCGGACAGACGGTGAATCAGCCCCAGCATTTT. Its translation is CASSPGQTVNQPQHF.

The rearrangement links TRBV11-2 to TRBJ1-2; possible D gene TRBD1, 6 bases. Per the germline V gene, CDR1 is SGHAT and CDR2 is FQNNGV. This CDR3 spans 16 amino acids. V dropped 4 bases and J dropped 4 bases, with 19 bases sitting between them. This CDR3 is CASSSPDSRRSYGYTF. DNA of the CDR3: TGTGCCAGCAGCTCCCCGGACAGCCGGAGGTCCTATGGCTACACCTTC.

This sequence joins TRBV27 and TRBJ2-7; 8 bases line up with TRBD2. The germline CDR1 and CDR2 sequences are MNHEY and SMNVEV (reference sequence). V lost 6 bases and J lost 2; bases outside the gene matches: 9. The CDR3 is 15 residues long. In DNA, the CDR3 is TGTGCCAGCAGACACATAGCGGGGTTAACCTACGAGCAGTACGTC. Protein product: CASRHIAGLTYEQYV.

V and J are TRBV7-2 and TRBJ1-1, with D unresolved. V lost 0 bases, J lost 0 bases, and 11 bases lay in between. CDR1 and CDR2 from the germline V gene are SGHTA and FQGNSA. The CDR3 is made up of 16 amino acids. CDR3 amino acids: CASSLAFGSLNTEAFF. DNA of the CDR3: TGTGCCAGCAGCTTAGCATTCGGGTCCCTGAACACTGAAGCTTTCTTT.

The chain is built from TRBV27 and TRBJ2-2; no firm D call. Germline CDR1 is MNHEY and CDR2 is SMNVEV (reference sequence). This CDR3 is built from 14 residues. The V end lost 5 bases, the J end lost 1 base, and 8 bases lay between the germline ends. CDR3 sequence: CASSPPRNTGELFF. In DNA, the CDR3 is TGTGCCAGCAGTCCCCCCAGGAACACCGGGGAGCTGTTTTTT.

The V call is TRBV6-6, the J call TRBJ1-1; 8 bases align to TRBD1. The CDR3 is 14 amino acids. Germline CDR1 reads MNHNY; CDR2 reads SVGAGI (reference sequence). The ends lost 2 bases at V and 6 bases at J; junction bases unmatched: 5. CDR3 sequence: CASSYGQGGAEAFF. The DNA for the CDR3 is TGTGCCAGCAGTTACGGACAGGGAGGGGCTGAAGCTTTCTTT.